The rows below give T cell receptor beta chains drawn from one sample of a study of shared clonotypes between healthy human individuals. Measured with immunoSEQ multiplex PCR; TCRdb has only the in-frame clones, and not every one. Of some 2.3 million clones detected, 85% to 95% appear once; the ten largest clones hold 0.39%. Sequenced sample: naive CD4+ T cells from PBMCs. The receptors originated from a man aged 18 to 35 in good health. Some clones in this sample may be carry-over from other donors' samples. Both conserved end residues are part of each CDR3. Each record gives: V gene, D gene, J gene, clone size, CDR3 protein, CDR3 DNA. D genes are given only for firm matches. The listing skips clone size in some rows; elsewhere it reads once, few, many or a size class.

V: TRBV19; D: -; J: TRBJ2-3; size: few; CDR3: CASSSDGRTDTQYF; DNA: TGTGCCAGTAGCTCGGACGGACGCACAGATACGCAGTATTTT
V: TRBV4-1; D: TRBD2; J: TRBJ2-3; size: -; CDR3: CASSQGPSGSNTGTDTQYF; DNA: TGCGCCAGCAGCCAAGGCCCTAGCGGGTCGAATACGGGGACAGATACGCAGTATTTT
V: TRBV28; D: -; J: TRBJ2-7; size: -; CDR3: CASSLGPPGEQYF; DNA: TGTGCCAGCTCCCTGGGGCCACCCGGCGAGCAGTACTTC
V: TRBV7-9; D: -; J: TRBJ1-5; size: -; CDR3: CASSYGTVSNQPQHF; DNA: TGTGCCAGCAGCTACGGGACCGTTAGCAATCAGCCCCAGCATTTT
V: TRBV6-1; D: -; J: TRBJ2-3; size: -; CDR3: CASSSGDLSTDTQYF; DNA: TGTGCCAGCAGTAGTGGCGATCTAAGCACAGATACGCAGTATTTT
V: TRBV25-1; D: TRBD1; J: TRBJ2-7; size: -; CDR3: CASSNRGRLYEQYF; DNA: TGTGCCAGCAGCAACAGGGGGCGGCTCTACGAGCAGTACTTC
V: TRBV10-3; D: TRBD2; J: TRBJ2-7; size: -; CDR3: CAISSRLAGDYEQYF; DNA: TGTGCCATCAGCTCCAGACTAGCGGGGGACTACGAGCAGTACTTC
V: TRBV6-5; D: TRBD1; J: TRBJ2-5; size: -; CDR3: CASSPGQGQYF; DNA: TGTGCCAGCAGCCCCGGACAGGGACAGTACTTC
V: TRBV29-1; D: -; J: TRBJ2-1; size: -; CDR3: CSVDLRGPLNEQFF; DNA: TGCAGCGTTGATCTGCGGGGGCCCCTAAATGAGCAGTTCTTC
V: TRBV19; D: TRBD1; J: TRBJ2-6; size: -; CDR3: CASSRTGGNSGANVLTF; DNA: TGTGCCAGTAGTCGGACAGGGGGCAACTCTGGGGCCAACGTCCTGACTTTC
V: TRBV5-6; D: TRBD1; J: TRBJ2-5; size: -; CDR3: CASSPRRQGGETQYF; DNA: TGTGCCAGCAGCCCCCGTAGACAGGGCGGCGAGACCCAGTACTTC
V: TRBV6-1; D: -; J: TRBJ2-7; size: -; CDR3: CASSDLEDEQYF; DNA: TGTGCCAGCAGTGATCTAGAAGACGAGCAGTACTTC
V: TRBV30; D: -; J: TRBJ1-1; size: -; CDR3: CAWRKNTEAFF; DNA: TGTGCCTGGAGAAAGAACACTGAAGCTTTCTTT
V: TRBV5-1; D: -; J: TRBJ1-1; size: -; CDR3: CASSLLGQSNTEAFF; DNA: TGCGCCAGCAGCTTATTGGGGCAGTCGAACACTGAAGCTTTCTTT
V: TRBV6-5; D: -; J: TRBJ1-3; size: -; CDR3: CASSSRSGNTIYF; DNA: TGTGCCAGCAGTTCCCGCTCTGGAAACACCATATATTTT
V: TRBV28; D: TRBD1; J: TRBJ2-5; size: -; CDR3: CASSPGQGARETQYF; DNA: TGTGCCAGCAGTCCGGGACAGGGGGCGCGGGAGACCCAGTACTTC
V: TRBV6-5; D: -; J: TRBJ2-3; size: -; CDR3: CASSQAGSDTQYF; DNA: TGTGCCAGCAGCCAGGCGGGATCAGATACGCAGTATTTT
V: TRBV7-6; D: TRBD2; J: TRBJ2-1; size: -; CDR3: CASSLRFAAGALNEQFF; DNA: TGTGCCAGCAGCTTAAGGTTTGCAGCGGGGGCCCTTAATGAGCAGTTCTTC
V: TRBV28; D: TRBD1; J: TRBJ1-1; size: few; CDR3: CASRWTGGTEAFF; DNA: TGTGCCAGCAGGTGGACAGGGGGCACTGAAGCTTTCTTT
V: TRBV9; D: -; J: TRBJ2-5; size: -; CDR3: CASSVAVGAAETQYF; DNA: TGTGCCAGCAGCGTAGCGGTGGGGGCCGCAGAGACCCAGTACTTC
V: TRBV5-5; D: -; J: TRBJ1-5; size: -; CDR3: CASSLVGGVDQPQHF; DNA: TGTGCCAGCAGCTTGGTGGGAGGGGTGGATCAGCCCCAGCATTTT
V: TRBV5-1; D: TRBD1; J: TRBJ2-7; size: -; CDR3: CASSKDRKGYEQYF; DNA: TGCGCCAGCAGCAAGGACAGGAAGGGCTACGAGCAGTACTTC
V: TRBV28; D: -; J: TRBJ2-7; size: -; CDR3: CASSLRPVRSYEQYF; DNA: TGTGCCAGCAGTTTAAGGCCAGTAAGATCCTACGAGCAGTACTTC
V: TRBV9; D: TRBD2; J: TRBJ2-1; size: once; CDR3: CASSAQREGPYEQFF; DNA: TGTGCCAGCAGCGCGCAGCGGGAGGGTCCGTATGAGCAGTTCTTC
V: TRBV11-3; D: TRBD2; J: TRBJ2-1; size: -; CDR3: CASSSGGSGSRNEQFF; DNA: TGTGCCAGCAGCTCGGGGGGTAGCGGGAGTCGGAATGAGCAGTTCTTC
V: TRBV19; D: -; J: TRBJ1-1; size: -; CDR3: CASSPSIYPHEAFF; DNA: TGTGCCAGTAGTCCTAGTATATATCCCCATGAAGCTTTCTTT
V: TRBV28; D: TRBD2; J: TRBJ2-7; size: few; CDR3: CATRWVAGSYEQYF; DNA: TGTGCCACCAGATGGGTAGCGGGGTCCTACGAGCAGTACTTC
V: TRBV13; D: TRBD2; J: TRBJ2-5; size: -; CDR3: CASSLRLAGSQETQYF; DNA: TGTGCCAGCAGCTTAAGACTAGCGGGATCCCAAGAGACCCAGTACTTC
V: TRBV28; D: TRBD1; J: TRBJ1-4; size: -; CDR3: CASSLPGQGAEKLFF; DNA: TGTGCCAGCAGTCTACCGGGACAGGGGGCTGAAAAACTGTTTTTT
V: TRBV27; D: TRBD2; J: TRBJ2-1; size: once; CDR3: CASTSIGASGRSRNEQFF; DNA: TGTGCCAGCACCTCAATAGGGGCTAGCGGGAGGAGCAGGAATGAGCAGTTCTTC
V: TRBV5-8; D: -; J: TRBJ2-7; size: -; CDR3: CASSPGVGIRVTEQYF; DNA: TGTGCCAGCAGCCCCGGGGTAGGGATAAGAGTTACCGAGCAGTACTTC
V: TRBV28; D: -; J: TRBJ1-5; size: -; CDR3: CASSEGTATTRPQHF; DNA: TGTGCCAGCAGCGAAGGGACCGCGACCACTCGGCCCCAGCATTTT